This paragraph covers one T cell receptor beta chain sequence. These data come from a study of blood T cell repertoires in COVID-19. Study-wide context: The study drew acute and convalescent COVID-19 samples from the United States, Italy and Spain. The cDNA or gDNA used as material had been derived from T cells, B-cell-depleted T cells, or PBMCs.

The CDR3 length is 13 residues. CDR1 is WNHNN, CDR2 SYGVQD, per germline (reference sequence). The V gene lost 3 bases and the J gene lost 7 bases, with 12 bases spanning the gap. Original processing methods: It was from reference gene primer amplification that nucleated cell counts were estimated. Sequencing was performed with immunoSEQ multiplex PCR; in TCRdb, only in-frame clones are kept and a portion is missing. V and J calls plus clone size are reproduced from that table; the DNA served to infer D and trimming. The data contain 140,000 to 150,000 clones, 88% of them singletons. The material sequenced was peripheral blood. The chain recombines TRBV10-1 with TRBJ1-2; D is possibly TRBD1 (5 bases). This TCR was recovered from a woman between 50 and 59 years old with acute or convalescent COVID-19. CDR3 in amino acids: CASSDTGNLGYTF. CDR3 bases: TGCGCCAGCAGTGATACAGGCAACCTTGGCTACACCTTC.